Listed here are 9 T cell receptor beta chains from one sample, sequenced in a study of CD8+CD57+ T cells in acquired aplastic anemia. Patients chosen for sequencing had shown CD8+CD57+ cell expansion by flow cytometry. CDR3 and TCR beta VDJ profiling relied on genomic DNA as the template. One entry per CDR3 protein, called by TCRdb with MiXCR from the reads. This sample has approximately 130,000 distinct CDR3 sequences, with approximately 41% found just once. The sequenced sample was sorted CD4+, CD8+, or CD8+CD57+ T cells (not recorded which) from PBMCs. These receptors came from a human donor with aplastic anemia.

This clonotype was picked up many times. V and J are TRBV19 and TRBJ1-6, with TRBD1 identical over 7 bases. The V gene end was trimmed by 5 bases and the J gene end by 3 bases; junction bases not matched to a gene: 4. Germline lookup yields CDR1 LNHDA and CDR2 SQIVND (reference sequence). The CDR3 runs 15 residues. CDR3 nucleotide sequence: TGTGCCAGTAGTCCCCGGGACAGCTATAATTCACCCCTCCACTTT. As protein: CASSPRDSYNSPLHF.

The table lists this clonotype with many counts. V is TRBV4-2 and J is TRBJ1-2; 7 nucleotides match TRBD1. V lost 3 bases, J lost 8 bases, and 12 bases stayed unmatched. Germline lookup yields CDR1 LGHNA and CDR2 YNFKEQ. This CDR3 contains 15 residues. CDR3: CASSQDFGQGGGYTF. The CDR3 DNA sequence: TGTGCCAGCAGCCAGGATTTCGGGCAGGGGGGCGGCTACACCTTC.

This clonotype has a handful of counts. The junction shows a germline mismatch at one end, possibly a read error. The chain combines TRBV10-2 with TRBJ1-6, with D possibly TRBD1 on 6 matching bases. The CDR3 contains 14 residues. Per germline, CDR1 WSHSY and CDR2 SAAADI. The CDR3 coding sequence is TGCCCCAGCCTCGGGGCAGGGGCCCTTCAGTCCCTCCACTTT. It yields the protein CPSLGAGALQSLHF.

A word on this clonotype: A much larger clone differs from this one at a single base, so this may be a read error. The genes are TRBV7-8 and TRBJ1-4; 7 positions agree with TRBD1. Germline values: CDR1 SGHVS, CDR2 FQNEAQ. This CDR3 is 14 amino acids long. The ends lost 6 bases at V and 7 bases at J; junction bases unmatched: 8. CDR3: CASSRGGDSEKLFF. DNA of the CDR3: TGTGCCAGCAGTCGCGGCGGGGACAGTGAAAAACTGTTTTTT.

There are many counts of this clonotype. The V call is TRBV6-1, the J call TRBJ2-2, with no clear D. Germline lookup yields CDR1 MNHNS and CDR2 SASEGT. This CDR3 has 13 amino acids. Trimming removed 8 bases at V and 2 bases at J, with 9 bases between. The CDR3 bases are TGTGCCAGCCAGCCGACAAACACCGGGGAGCTGTTTTTT. It yields the protein CASQPTNTGELFF.

This chain connects TRBV2 to TRBJ2-3; D may be TRBD1 (6 bases). V was clipped by 7 bases and J by 1 base, with 15 bases between them. CDR1 is SNHLY, CDR2 FYNNEI, per germline. The CDR3 spans 15 residues. CDR3 in DNA: TGTGCCAGCAAAAGGGGGAAGGGGGGCACAGATACGCAGTATTTT. The encoded protein is CASKRGKGGTDTQYF.

This chain joins TRBV20-1 and TRBJ2-3, with unresolved D. The CDR3 has 12 amino acids. Germline assignment: CDR1 DFQATT and CDR2 SNEGSKA (reference sequence). Trimming pared 7 bases from V and 2 bases from J, leaving 10 bases between. In DNA form, the CDR3 reads TGCAGTGTAAGCCGACTCACAGATACGCAGTATTTT. It yields the protein CSVSRLTDTQYF.

Many counts were recorded for this clonotype. For the CDR3, the DNA is TGCGCCAACATGACAGGGGTGGCGGTCAAAAACATTCAGTACTTC. This translates into CANMTGVAVKNIQYF. The chain employs TRBV10-1 and TRBJ2-4, with TRBD1 identical over 8 bases. Germline V gene sequence: CDR1 WNHNN, CDR2 SYGVQD (reference sequence). This CDR3 is built from 15 residues. V gave up 10 bases and J gave up 3 bases; unmatched junction bases: 11.

This clonotype has just one count. The chain uses TRBV24-1 and TRBJ2-1, with a tentative D call TRBD2 (6 bases). Trimming shortened V by 11 bases and J by 2 bases, and 12 bases separated the two germline ends. CDR1 and CDR2 from the germline V gene are KGHDR and SFDVKD. The CDR3 is 13 residues long. CDR3 sequence (DNA): TGTGCCATTGGGCTAGCGACCTACAATGAGCAGTTCTTC. This encodes CAIGLATYNEQFF.